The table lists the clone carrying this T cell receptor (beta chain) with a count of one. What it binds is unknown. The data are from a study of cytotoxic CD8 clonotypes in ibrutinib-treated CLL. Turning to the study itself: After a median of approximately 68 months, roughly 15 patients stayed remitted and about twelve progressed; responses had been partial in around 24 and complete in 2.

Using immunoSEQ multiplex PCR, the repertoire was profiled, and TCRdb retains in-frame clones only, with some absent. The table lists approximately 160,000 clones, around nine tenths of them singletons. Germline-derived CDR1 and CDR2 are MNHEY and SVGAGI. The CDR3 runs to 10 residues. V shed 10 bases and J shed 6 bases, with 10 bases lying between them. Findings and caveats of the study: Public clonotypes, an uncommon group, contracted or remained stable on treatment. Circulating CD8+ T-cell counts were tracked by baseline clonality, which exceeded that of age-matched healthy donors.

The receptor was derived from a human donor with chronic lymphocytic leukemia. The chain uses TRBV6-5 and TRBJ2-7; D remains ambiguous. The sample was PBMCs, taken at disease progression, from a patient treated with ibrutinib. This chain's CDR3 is CATGLGEQYF. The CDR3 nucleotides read TGTGCCACGGGTCTCGGCGAGCAGTACTTC.